A single sample is the source of the 30 T cell receptor beta chains below, sequenced in a study of response to subunit inactivated influenza vaccine. TCRdb processed the RT-PCR reads anew with MiXCR; each CDR3 protein has one entry. The repertoire has about 540,000 distinct CDR3 sequences, roughly 23% of them found once; the top ten carry 2.8%. The same data also went into a second study, on T cells expressing NK-cell markers. This second study says: A 5'RACE template switching approach incorporating UMIs was used to make TCR beta cDNA.

The sequencing used CD4+ T cells sorted from PBMCs, collected 12 days after vaccination. All receptors come from a man aged 45-65 years who received an inactivated influenza vaccine.

This clonotype was observed at least ten times. The chain combines TRBV5-6 with TRBJ2-1, with D perhaps TRBD2 (5 bases). V lost 1 base to trimming and J lost 4 bases, with 12 bases between them. The CDR3 is made up of 15 amino acids. Germline CDR1 SGHDT, CDR2 YYEEEE. This CDR3 is CASSLPAASYNEQFF. For the CDR3, the DNA is TGTGCCAGCAGCTTGCCAGCGGCGTCATACAATGAGCAGTTCTTC. Using reference TRBV5-6 and TRBJ2-1 for the parts outside the CDR3, the full variable domain is DAGVTQSPTHLIKTRGQQVTLRCSPKSGHDTVSWYQQALGQGPQFIFQYYEEEERQRGNFPDRFSGHQFPNYSSELNVNALLLGDSALYLCASSLPAASYNEQFFGPGTRLTVL.

This clonotype was picked up a small number of times. The chain recombines TRBV5-4 with TRBJ1-1; D is unresolved. This CDR3 spans 12 amino acids. Per germline, CDR1 SGHNT and CDR2 YYREEE (reference sequence). V lost 6 bases and J 1 base, leaving 7 bases between the germline ends. The CDR3 bases are TGTGCCAGCAATTACAGGAACACTGAAGCTTTCTTT. This codes for CASNYRNTEAFF.

The rearrangement uses TRBV5-5 and TRBJ1-1; TRBD1 might be the D (5 bases). CDR1 is SGHKS, CDR2 YYEKEE, per germline (reference sequence). Trimming took 3 bases from V and 4 from J, leaving 13 bases between them. CDR3 length: 14 residues. The CDR3 reads CASSWGRASTEAFF. DNA for the CDR3: TGTGCCAGCAGCTGGGGACGGGCGAGCACTGAAGCTTTCTTT.

This clonotype appeared a few times. This chain links TRBV10-3 with TRBJ2-5; TRBD1 agrees at 7 bases. CDR1 and CDR2 from the germline V gene are ENHRY and SYGVKD. Trimming took 10 bases from V and 3 from J; bases not matched to a gene: 5. This CDR3 spans 12 amino acids. The DNA of the CDR3 is TGTGCCACCGGGACAGTAAAAGAGACCCAGTACTTC. Encoded protein: CATGTVKETQYF.

The CDR3 DNA follows: TGCGCCAGCAGCTTGGTTAGGACTAGCGGGATCAATGAGCAGTTCTTC. It codes for CASSLVRTSGINEQFF. The V and J genes are TRBV5-1 and TRBJ2-1; 12 nucleotides line up with TRBD2. Germline V gene lookup returns CDR1 SGHRS and CDR2 YFSETQ. The CDR3 covers 16 residues. J was trimmed by 6 bases and V by 0 bases; bases with no gene match: 4.

This clonotype was seen a handful of times. This chain links TRBV28 with TRBJ2-1; the D gene is possibly TRBD1 (6 bases). V was cut by 5 bases and J by 10 bases, with 15 bases left in between. There are 13 residues in the CDR3. Germline V CDR1 and CDR2: MDHEN, SYDVKM. Here the CDR3 DNA reads TGTGCCAGCAGTCTGGGACAACGATTCGAGCAGTTCTTC. Residues: CASSLGQRFEQFF.

This clonotype has only a few counts. The chain links TRBV6-2 or TRBV6-3 to TRBJ2-7; D is perhaps TRBD1 (5 bases). The CDR3 has 14 amino acids. The V end was cut by 6 bases, the J end by 5 bases, with 17 bases between. CDR1 is MNHEY and CDR2 is SVGEGT in the germline V gene. CDR3 sequence (DNA): TGTGCCAGCAGAATGGACACGGCCCTGAACGAGCAGTACTTC. Translated, it gives CASRMDTALNEQYF.

The gene calls are TRBV3-1 and TRBJ2-2, with TRBD2 matching over 9 bases. CDR1 is LGHDT and CDR2 is YNNKEL in the germline V gene (reference sequence). Trimming at V came to 1 base and at J to 6 bases, leaving 3 bases not matched to a gene. The CDR3 is 15 residues long. The CDR3 sequence is CASSQVVAGAGELFF. DNA of the CDR3: TGTGCCAGCAGCCAAGTGGTAGCGGGGGCCGGGGAGCTGTTTTTT. The full variable domain, in which reference TRBV3-1 and TRBJ2-2 provide the parts outside the CDR3, is DTAVSQTPKYLVTQMGNDKSIKCEQNLGHDTMYWYKQDSKKFLKIMFSYNNKELIINETVPNRFSPKSPDKAHLNLHINSLELGDSAVYFCASSQVVAGAGELFFGEGSRLTVL.

This clonotype was picked up a small number of times. The J gene is TRBJ2-1, the V gene TRBV20-1; 14 bases are shared with TRBD2. Germline V lookup: CDR1 DFQATT, CDR2 SNEGSKA (reference sequence). After removal of 4 bases from V and 9 bases from J, the junction contained 5 bases not matched to a gene. The CDR3 runs to 14 residues. The CDR3 nucleotides are TGCAGTGCTACGGGACTAGCGGGGGATGGTGAGCAGTTCTTC. Encoded protein: CSATGLAGDGEQFF.

The V and J genes are TRBV5-6 and TRBJ2-2; D possibly corresponds to TRBD1 (5 bases). CDR1 and CDR2 (germline): SGHDT, YYEEEE. Trimming stripped 1 base from V and 6 bases from J, with 10 bases between. The length of the CDR3 is 14 residues. This chain's CDR3 is CASSLMGRAGELFF. CDR3 DNA: TGTGCCAGCAGCTTGATGGGGCGCGCCGGGGAGCTGTTTTTT.

The chain has TRBV20-1 and TRBJ2-7, with D possibly being TRBD1 (6 bases). With 8 bases removed from V and 9 bases from J, the gap between germline ends came to 17 bases. Germline-derived CDR1 and CDR2 are DFQATT and SNEGSKA (reference sequence). The CDR3 is made up of 11 amino acids. The CDR3 nucleotides read TGCAGTCAACGAACGCAGGGGAGGCAGTACTTC. It is translated as CSQRTQGRQYF.

This clonotype was counted between two and nine times. J is TRBJ2-1 and V is TRBV6-5, with 14 bases aligning to TRBD2. Germline assignment: CDR1 MNHEY and CDR2 SVGAGI. With 2 bases clipped from V and 3 bases from J, the junction kept 6 bases outside the gene matches. CDR3 length equals 18 residues. CDR3 bases: TGTGCCAGCAGTTACCCCCGGACTAGCGGGGGGTTCTACAATGAGCAGTTCTTC. It specifies CASSYPRTSGGFYNEQFF.

The chain joins TRBV7-3 to TRBJ2-3, with TRBD2 identical over 10 bases. Germline CDR1 reads SGHTA; CDR2 reads FQGTGA. With 3 bases clipped from V and 4 bases from J, the junction kept 13 bases outside the gene matches. The CDR3 covers 18 residues. For the CDR3, the DNA is TGTGCCAGCAGCTTGAAAAGGGCTCTAGCGGGAGTAGCAGATACGCAGTATTTT. As protein: CASSLKRALAGVADTQYF.

This clonotype was detected a few times. The V call is TRBV28, the J call TRBJ2-1; 9 bases match TRBD2. V was clipped by 4 bases and J by 2 bases; unmatched bases: 12. Looked up from germline, CDR1 is MDHEN and CDR2 is SYDVKM. The CDR3 contains 18 residues. The DNA for the CDR3 is TGTGCCAGCAGTTCGTTCCAGAAGAGCGGGAGGACCTACAATGAGCAGTTCTTC. Residues: CASSSFQKSGRTYNEQFF. Combining the CDR3 with reference TRBV28 and TRBJ2-1 gives the whole variable domain DVKVTQSSRYLVKRTGEKVFLECVQDMDHENMFWYRQDPGLGLRLIYFSYDVKMKEKGDIPEGYSVSREKKERFSLILESASTNQTSMYLCASSSFQKSGRTYNEQFFGPGTRLTVL.

On this clonotype itself: Germline is not matched at one junction end, which may reflect a read error. This rearrangement joins TRBV7-7 to TRBJ2-5, with 11 positions matching TRBD1. Germline CDR1 is SSHAT and CDR2 is FNYEAQ (reference sequence). There are 16 residues in the CDR3. CDR3 region: CASSLGGQGAWETQYF. For the CDR3, the DNA is TGTGCTAGCAGCTTAGGTGGACAGGGGGCCTGGGAGACCCAGTACTTC.

The chain couples TRBV10-2 to TRBJ1-5; D is unclear. Trimming removed 7 bases from V and 9 bases from J, with 13 bases in between. This CDR3 is 12 amino acids long. Germline V CDR1 and CDR2: WSHSY, SAAADI. CDR3 bases: TGCGCCAGCACCTCTGAAGTGGGGCCCCAGCATTTT. Amino acid sequence: CASTSEVGPQHF.

In this sample, this clonotype turned up many times. One end of the junction fails to match germline, which may point to a read error. The chain has TRBV5-1 and TRBJ2-5; 7 bases line up with TRBD2. This CDR3 has 14 residues. The germline CDR1 and CDR2 sequences are SGHRS and YFSETQ. CDR3 in amino acids: CASSPGGGQETQYF. The DNA for the CDR3 is TGTGCCAGCAGCCCAGGCGGGGGTCAAGAGACCCAGTACTTC.

This clonotype was seen more than once but under ten times. The J gene is TRBJ2-1, the V gene TRBV7-8; TRBD1 agrees at 11 bases. CDR3 length: 15 residues. Trimming took 5 bases from V and 5 from J; bases not matched to a gene: 5. CDR1 SGHVS and CDR2 FQNEAQ come from the germline V gene. The CDR3 spells CASSRDRGRDNEQFF. The CDR3 DNA sequence: TGTGCCAGCAGCCGGGACAGGGGGAGGGACAATGAGCAGTTCTTC.

This clonotype was seen repeatedly, ten times or more. J is TRBJ2-5 and V is TRBV4-1, with 7 bases lining up with TRBD2. This CDR3 has 15 residues. J was trimmed by 2 bases and V by 0 bases; bases with no gene match: 3. Germline V gene data show CDR1 as MGHRA and CDR2 as YSYEKL. CDR3 amino acids: CASSQDPGLQETQYF. The CDR3 nucleotides are TGCGCCAGCAGCCAAGATCCGGGACTACAAGAGACCCAGTACTTC.

The J gene is TRBJ2-7, the V gene TRBV4-2; TRBD2 might be the D (6 bases). CDR1 is LGHNA and CDR2 is YNFKEQ in the germline V gene. CDR3 size: 16 residues. V was pared by 0 bases and J by 4 bases, with 16 bases between. CDR3 amino acids: CASSQDPSGGAYEQYF. The CDR3 DNA reads as TGTGCCAGCAGCCAAGACCCCTCTGGAGGGGCTTACGAGCAGTACTTC.

In DNA form, the CDR3 reads TGTGCCAGCAGCCAAAGTCGGGGACAGGGGGCTTCCGGCGAGCAGTACTTC. This codes for CASSQSRGQGASGEQYF. The V and J genes are TRBV6-2 or TRBV6-3 and TRBJ2-7; the match to TRBD1 covers 12 bases. Looked up from germline, CDR1 is MNHEY and CDR2 is SVGEGT. There are 17 residues in the CDR3. With 6 bases clipped from V and 6 bases from J, the junction kept 15 bases outside the gene matches.

There are a few counts of this clonotype. The rearrangement links TRBV27 to TRBJ2-7; 10 bases fit TRBD1. Germline CDR1 is MNHEY and CDR2 is SMNVEV (reference sequence). The junction had 2 bases not matched to a gene; V was cut back by 6 bases and J by 0 bases. The CDR3 extends over 14 amino acids. Here the CDR3 DNA reads TGTGCCAGCAGGGACAGGGGGTTCTCCTACGAGCAGTACTTC. Its translation: CASRDRGFSYEQYF.

This clonotype was seen a few times. This sequence joins TRBV7-2 and TRBJ2-2, with 10 bases that match TRBD1. V lost 1 base and J lost 5; bases outside the gene matches: 4. The length of the CDR3 is 16 residues. Germline assignment: CDR1 SGHTA and CDR2 FQGNSA. This CDR3 is CASSLVGQGDTGELFF. In nucleotides, the CDR3 is TGTGCCAGCAGCTTAGTCGGACAGGGGGATACCGGGGAGCTGTTTTTT.

The chain couples TRBV6-2 or TRBV6-3 to TRBJ2-7; D possibly corresponds to TRBD1 (6 bases). The CDR3 extends over 14 amino acids. The V gene lost 7 bases and the J gene lost 3 bases, with 16 bases spanning the gap. Germline assignment: CDR1 MNHEY and CDR2 SVGEGT. In DNA, the CDR3 is TGTGCCAGCACCCTAATCGACAGGAGCTACGAGCAGTACTTC. Encoded protein: CASTLIDRSYEQYF.

This clonotype was seen more than once but under ten times. The chain recombines TRBV7-6 with TRBJ2-2; D is unclear. The CDR3 is 16 amino acids. Germline-derived CDR1 and CDR2 are SGHVS and FNYEAQ. V was shortened by 7 bases and J by 0 bases, with 15 bases between the two germline ends. The DNA of the CDR3 is TGTGCCAGCACCCCAAGGGCGGATACGAACACCGGGGAGCTGTTTTTT. Translating it yields CASTPRADTNTGELFF.

This clonotype was seen just once. CDR3 in amino acids: CASRLPGRTQAKNIQYF. Written as DNA, the CDR3 is TGTGCCAGCAGACTCCCCGGCAGGACTCAAGCCAAAAACATTCAGTACTTC. The chain couples TRBV11-2 to TRBJ2-4; the D gene is possibly TRBD2 (5 bases). The length of the CDR3 is 17 residues. Trimming removed 6 bases from V and 0 bases from J, with 18 bases in between. Looked up from germline, CDR1 is SGHAT and CDR2 is FQNNGV.

CDR3 sequence: CSARDPLGAGANQPQHF. The CDR3 region has the DNA TGCAGTGCTAGAGACCCTCTTGGGGCAGGGGCAAATCAGCCCCAGCATTTT. The chain combines TRBV20-1 with TRBJ1-5, with a possible D match to TRBD1 (6 bases). Germline assignment: CDR1 DFQATT and CDR2 SNEGSKA (reference sequence). Trimming shortened V by 0 bases and J by 4 bases, and 19 bases separated the two germline ends. The CDR3 spans 17 residues.

The V gene is TRBV5-4, the J gene TRBJ1-2; D gene unclear. The V gene's germline CDR1 is SGHNT and CDR2 YYREEE (reference sequence). Trimming took 0 bases from V and 4 from J, leaving 13 bases between them. The CDR3 totals 15 residues. Here the CDR3 reads CASSLESGLLYGYTF. DNA for the CDR3: TGTGCCAGCAGCTTGGAGTCAGGACTGCTCTATGGCTACACCTTC. Based on the CDR3 plus reference TRBV5-4 and TRBJ1-2, the full variable domain is ETGVTQSPTHLIKTRGQQVTLRCSSQSGHNTVSWYQQALGQGPQFIFQYYREEENGRGNFPPRFSGLQFPNYSSELNVNALELDDSALYLCASSLESGLLYGYTFGSGTRLTVV.

This clonotype was counted a few times. The rearrangement uses TRBV7-2 and TRBJ1-6; 8 bases agree with TRBD1. This CDR3 spans 17 amino acids. V was clipped by 1 base and J by 6 bases; unmatched bases: 8. CDR1 and CDR2 from the germline V gene are SGHTA and FQGNSA. Here the CDR3 reads CASSLGTGGRVNSPLHF. CDR3 coding DNA: TGTGCCAGCAGCTTAGGAACAGGGGGAAGAGTTAATTCACCCCTCCACTTT.

The chain carries TRBV20-1 and TRBJ2-1; TRBD2 matches 10 bases. CDR1 is DFQATT, CDR2 SNEGSKA, per germline (reference sequence). V gave up 6 bases and J gave up 9 bases; unmatched junction bases: 17. The CDR3 has 16 amino acids. The CDR3 spells CSAEPALAGVGTEQFF. Here the CDR3 DNA reads TGCAGTGCCGAACCCGCCCTAGCGGGAGTCGGTACTGAGCAGTTCTTC.